The 6 T cell receptor beta chains below come from one sample, sequenced in a study of CD8 T cells in ankylosing spondylitis. From the 5' RACE reads, TCRdb called clonotypes with MiXCR, one entry per CDR3 protein. The repertoire includes 200,000 or so distinct CDR3 sequences, 10% to 15% of them detected once, and more than 9.5% sits in the top ten. Sequenced input: blood, either unsorted or a sorted T cell fraction (not recorded which). The source is a female donor with ankylosing spondylitis or in good health (not recorded which).

This clonotype was detected ten times or more. The chain combines TRBV6-4 with TRBJ2-2, with TRBD2 as a possible D gene (6 bases). The CDR3 is 14 residues long. Germline V gives CDR1 MRHNA, CDR2 SNTAGT. Between the trimmed V and J ends, which lost 2 bases and 6 bases, there was a span of 10 bases. The DNA of the CDR3 is TGTGCCAGCAGTGACACCGGGGGAGCCGGGGAGCTGTTTTTT. Translating gives CASSDTGGAGELFF.

The chain links TRBV6-1 to TRBJ1-5; D remains ambiguous. The CDR3 contains 14 residues. With 7 bases removed from V and 2 bases from J, the gap between germline ends came to 12 bases. The V gene's germline CDR1 is MNHNS and CDR2 SASEGT. The CDR3 here is CASTQTLGNQPQHF. Written as DNA, the CDR3 is TGTGCCAGCACCCAGACATTGGGCAATCAGCCCCAGCATTTT.

The gene calls are TRBV11-2 and TRBJ1-4, with D possibly being TRBD1 (5 bases). V was shortened by 5 bases and J by 1 base, with 8 bases between the two germline ends. CDR1 SGHAT and CDR2 FQNNGV come from the germline V gene. The CDR3 sequence is 14 residues long. The CDR3 DNA is TGTGCCAGCAGCCGGGGGGGAACTAATGAAAAACTGTTTTTT. This translates into CASSRGGTNEKLFF.

V usage is TRBV20-1 and J usage is TRBJ2-1; D is unclear. The CDR3 is made up of 11 amino acids. V dropped 2 bases and J dropped 4 bases, with 3 bases sitting between them. Germline V lookup: CDR1 DFQATT, CDR2 SNEGSKA (reference sequence). CDR3 nucleotide sequence: TGCAGTGCTAGACCTTACAATGAGCAGTTCTTC. Its translation: CSARPYNEQFF.

The CDR3 DNA follows: TGTGCCAGCAGCCCCCGGACTAGCGGAACCAACAATGAGCAGTTCTTC. Translating it yields CASSPRTSGTNNEQFF. The J gene is TRBJ2-1, the V gene TRBV13; 10 positions match TRBD2. The trim removed 5 bases at V and 5 bases at J, leaving 9 bases unmatched. Germline assignment: CDR1 PRHDT and CDR2 FYEKMQ (reference sequence). The CDR3 runs to 16 residues.

This clonotype appeared a few times. The genes are TRBV5-1 and TRBJ1-2, with D possibly TRBD1 on 6 matching bases. The CDR3 is 17 amino acids. CDR1 is SGHRS and CDR2 is YFSETQ in the germline V gene. V was pared by 3 bases and J by 3 bases, with 21 bases between. The CDR3 spells CASSSGQMARTDYGYTF. The CDR3 DNA is TGCGCCAGCAGCTCGGGACAAATGGCACGGACTGACTATGGCTACACCTTC.